The entry that follows covers one TCR beta chain sequence. CDR1 is SGHDT, CDR2 YYEEEE, per germline. The germline V and J ends were trimmed by 1 base and 11 bases, with 14 bases remaining between them. This CDR3 is built from 13 residues. The data belong to a study of shared clonotypes between healthy human individuals. The method was immunoSEQ multiplex PCR; TCRdb's version includes in-frame clones alone and lacks a portion of them. The sample lists 400,000 to 600,000 clones, 90% to 97% occurring once. J is TRBJ2-3 and V is TRBV5-6; D may be TRBD2 (5 bases). Source material: naive CD4+ T cells sorted from blood. Noted subset: CD45RA+ positively selected. The source is a woman aged 25 to 45 in good health. Here the CDR3 reads CASSLFRGKKQYF. CDR3 nucleotides: TGTGCCAGCAGCTTGTTCCGGGGTAAGAAGCAGTATTTT.